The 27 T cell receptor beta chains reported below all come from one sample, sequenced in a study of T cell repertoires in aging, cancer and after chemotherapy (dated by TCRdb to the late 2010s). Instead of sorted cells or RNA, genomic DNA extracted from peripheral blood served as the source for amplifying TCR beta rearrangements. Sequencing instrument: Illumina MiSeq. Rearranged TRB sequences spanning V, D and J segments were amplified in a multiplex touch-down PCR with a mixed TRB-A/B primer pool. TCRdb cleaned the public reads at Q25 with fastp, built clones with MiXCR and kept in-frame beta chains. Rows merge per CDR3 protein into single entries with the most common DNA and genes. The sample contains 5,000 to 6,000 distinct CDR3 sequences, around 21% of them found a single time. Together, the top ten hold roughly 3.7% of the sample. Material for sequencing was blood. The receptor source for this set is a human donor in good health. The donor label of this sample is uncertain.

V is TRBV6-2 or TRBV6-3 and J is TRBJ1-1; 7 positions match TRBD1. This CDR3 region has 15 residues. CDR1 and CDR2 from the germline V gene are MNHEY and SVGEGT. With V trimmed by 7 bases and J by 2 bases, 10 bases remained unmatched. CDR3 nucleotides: TGTGCCAGCAACCAAGGGGGCCCTCTCAACACTGAAGCTTTCTTT. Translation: CASNQGGPLNTEAFF.

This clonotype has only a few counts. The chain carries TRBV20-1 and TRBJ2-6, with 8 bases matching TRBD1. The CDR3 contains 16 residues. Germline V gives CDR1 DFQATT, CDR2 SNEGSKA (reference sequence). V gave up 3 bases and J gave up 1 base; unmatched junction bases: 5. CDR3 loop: CSARVTGVSGANVLTF. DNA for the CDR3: TGCAGTGCTAGGGTGACAGGGGTGTCTGGGGCCAACGTCCTGACTTTC.

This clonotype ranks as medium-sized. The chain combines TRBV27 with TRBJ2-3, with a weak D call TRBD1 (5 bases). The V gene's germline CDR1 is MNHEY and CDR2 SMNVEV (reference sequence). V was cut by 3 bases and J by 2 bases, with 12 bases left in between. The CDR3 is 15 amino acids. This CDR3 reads CASSFGEGATDTQYF. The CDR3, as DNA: TGTGCCAGCAGTTTTGGGGAAGGGGCCACAGATACGCAGTATTTT.

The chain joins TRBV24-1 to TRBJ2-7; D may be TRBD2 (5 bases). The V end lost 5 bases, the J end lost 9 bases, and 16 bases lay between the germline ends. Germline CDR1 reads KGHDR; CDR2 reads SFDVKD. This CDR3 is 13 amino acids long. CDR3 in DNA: TGTGCCACCAGTGCTGTAACCCCGGGGAGGCAGTACTTC. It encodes CATSAVTPGRQYF.

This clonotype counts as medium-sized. CDR3 sequence (DNA): TGTGCCAGCAGCTGGCCGGGACAGGGAGTACTCGAGCAGTACTTC. Protein: CASSWPGQGVLEQYF. The chain combines TRBV5-5 with TRBJ2-7, with 9 bases identical to TRBD1. Germline V gene data show CDR1 as SGHKS and CDR2 as YYEKEE (reference sequence). Trimming took 3 bases from V and 6 from J; bases not matched to a gene: 10. This CDR3 comprises 15 residues.

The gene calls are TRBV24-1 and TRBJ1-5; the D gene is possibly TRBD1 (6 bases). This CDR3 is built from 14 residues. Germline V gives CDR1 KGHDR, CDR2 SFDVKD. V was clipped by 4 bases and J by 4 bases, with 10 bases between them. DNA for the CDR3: TGTGCCACCAGTGAAAGGGGGACTAATCAGCCCCAGCATTTT. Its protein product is CATSERGTNQPQHF.

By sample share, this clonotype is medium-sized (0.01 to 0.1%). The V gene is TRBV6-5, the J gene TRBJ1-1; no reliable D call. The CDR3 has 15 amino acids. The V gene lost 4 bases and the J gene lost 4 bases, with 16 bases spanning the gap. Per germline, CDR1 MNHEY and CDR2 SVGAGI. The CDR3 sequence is CASSSANSMGTEAFF. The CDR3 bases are TGTGCCAGCAGTTCCGCTAACTCTATGGGCACTGAAGCTTTCTTT.

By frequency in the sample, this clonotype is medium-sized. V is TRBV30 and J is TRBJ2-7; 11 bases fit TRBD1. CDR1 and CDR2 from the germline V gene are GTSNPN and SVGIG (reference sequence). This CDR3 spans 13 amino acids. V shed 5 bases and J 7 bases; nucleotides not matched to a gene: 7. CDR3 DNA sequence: TGTGCCTGGCTTGGACAGGGGGCGGGGGAGCAGTACTTC. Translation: CAWLGQGAGEQYF.

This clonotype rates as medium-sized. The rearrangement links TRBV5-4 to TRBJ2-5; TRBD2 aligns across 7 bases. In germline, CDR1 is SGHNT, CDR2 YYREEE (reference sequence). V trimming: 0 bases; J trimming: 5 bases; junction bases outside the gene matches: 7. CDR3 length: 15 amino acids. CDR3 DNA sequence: TGTGCCAGCAGCTTGGCCGGGCGGGGGAGGGAGACCCAGTACTTC. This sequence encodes CASSLAGRGRETQYF.

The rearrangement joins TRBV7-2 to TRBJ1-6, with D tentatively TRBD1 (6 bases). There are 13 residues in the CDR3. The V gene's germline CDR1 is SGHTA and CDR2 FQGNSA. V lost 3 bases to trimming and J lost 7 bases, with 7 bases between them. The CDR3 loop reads CASSFTGNSPLHF. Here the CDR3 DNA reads TGTGCCAGCAGCTTTACAGGGAATTCACCCCTCCACTTT.

DNA for the CDR3: TGCGCCAGCAGACTTAGTCAAAGCACTGAAGCTTTCTTT. It is translated as CASRLSQSTEAFF. The V gene is TRBV10-1, the J gene TRBJ1-1; D is undetermined. The CDR3 sequence is 13 residues long. V dropped 6 bases and J dropped 4 bases, with 12 bases sitting between them. Germline loops: CDR1 WNHNN, CDR2 SYGVQD (reference sequence).

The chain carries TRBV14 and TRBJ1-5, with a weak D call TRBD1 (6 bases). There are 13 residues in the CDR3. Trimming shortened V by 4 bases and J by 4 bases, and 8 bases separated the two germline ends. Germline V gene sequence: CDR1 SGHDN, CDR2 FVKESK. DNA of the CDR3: TGTGCCAGCAGCCTACAGGGAAATCAGCCCCAGCATTTT. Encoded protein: CASSLQGNQPQHF.

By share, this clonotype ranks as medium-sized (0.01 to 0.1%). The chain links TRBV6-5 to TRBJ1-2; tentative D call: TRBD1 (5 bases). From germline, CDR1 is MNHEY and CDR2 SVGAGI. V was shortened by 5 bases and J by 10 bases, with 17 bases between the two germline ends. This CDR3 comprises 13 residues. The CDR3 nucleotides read TGTGCCAGCAGTCCTTGGGACGTACAGCACTACACCTTC. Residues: CASSPWDVQHYTF.

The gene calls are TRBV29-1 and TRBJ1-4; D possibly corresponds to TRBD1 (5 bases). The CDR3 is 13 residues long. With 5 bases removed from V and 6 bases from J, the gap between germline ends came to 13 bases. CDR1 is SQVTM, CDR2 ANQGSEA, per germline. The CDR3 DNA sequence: TGCAGCGTTCTCGGGGGGATAGATGAAAAACTGTTTTTT. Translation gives CSVLGGIDEKLFF.

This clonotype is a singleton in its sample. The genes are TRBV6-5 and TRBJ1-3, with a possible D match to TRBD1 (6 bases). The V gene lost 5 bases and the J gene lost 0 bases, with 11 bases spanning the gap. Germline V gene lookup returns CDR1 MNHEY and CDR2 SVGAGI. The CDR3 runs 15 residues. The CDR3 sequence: CASSPQGSSGNTIYF. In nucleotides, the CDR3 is TGTGCCAGCAGTCCACAGGGTAGCTCTGGAAACACCATATATTTT.

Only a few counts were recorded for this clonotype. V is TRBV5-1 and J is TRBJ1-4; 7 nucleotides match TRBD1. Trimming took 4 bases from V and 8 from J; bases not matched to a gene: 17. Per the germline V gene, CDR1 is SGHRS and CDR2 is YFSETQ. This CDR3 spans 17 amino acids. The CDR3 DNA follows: TGCGCCAGCAGCCCATTGACCCTGACAGGGATTGGGGAAAAACTGTTTTTT. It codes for CASSPLTLTGIGEKLFF.

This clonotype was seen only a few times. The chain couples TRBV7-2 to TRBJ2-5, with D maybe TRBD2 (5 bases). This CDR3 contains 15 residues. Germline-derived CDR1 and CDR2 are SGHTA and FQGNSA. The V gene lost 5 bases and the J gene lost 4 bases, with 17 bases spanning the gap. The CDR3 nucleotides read TGTGCCAGCAGCCCGCGGACTGGCAGGCTAGAGACCCAGTACTTC. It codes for CASSPRTGRLETQYF. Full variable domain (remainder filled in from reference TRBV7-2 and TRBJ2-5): GAGVSQSPSNKVTEKGKDVELRCDPISGHTALYWYRQSLGQGLEFLIYFQGNSAPDKSGLPSDRFSAERTGGSVSTLTIQRTQQEDSAVYLCASSPRTGRLETQYFGPGTRLLVL.

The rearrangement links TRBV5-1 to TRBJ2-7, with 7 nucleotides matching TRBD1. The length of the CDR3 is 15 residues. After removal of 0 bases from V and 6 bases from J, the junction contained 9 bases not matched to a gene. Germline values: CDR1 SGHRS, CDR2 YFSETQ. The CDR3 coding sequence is TGCGCCAGCAGCTTGGAAGGGGGCAAAGAACGCGAGCAGTACTTC. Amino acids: CASSLEGGKEREQYF.

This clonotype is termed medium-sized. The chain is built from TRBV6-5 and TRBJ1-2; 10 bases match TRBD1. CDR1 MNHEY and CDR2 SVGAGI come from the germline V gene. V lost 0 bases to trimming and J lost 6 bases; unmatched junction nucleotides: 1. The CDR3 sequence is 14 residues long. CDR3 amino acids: CASSYSTGGHGYTF. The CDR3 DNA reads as TGTGCCAGCAGTTACTCGACAGGGGGCCATGGCTACACCTTC.

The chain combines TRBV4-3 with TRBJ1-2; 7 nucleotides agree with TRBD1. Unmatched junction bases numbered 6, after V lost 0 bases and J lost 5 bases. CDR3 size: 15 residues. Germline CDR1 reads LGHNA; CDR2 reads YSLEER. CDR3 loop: CASSQDFGTAYGYTF. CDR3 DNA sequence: TGCGCCAGCAGCCAAGATTTCGGGACAGCTTATGGCTACACCTTC.

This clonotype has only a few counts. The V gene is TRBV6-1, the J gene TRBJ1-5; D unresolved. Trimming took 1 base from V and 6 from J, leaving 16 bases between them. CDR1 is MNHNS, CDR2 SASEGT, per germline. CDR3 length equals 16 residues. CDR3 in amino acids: CASSEGLPGVGQPQHF. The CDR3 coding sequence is TGTGCCAGCAGTGAAGGTCTACCCGGGGTCGGTCAGCCCCAGCATTTT.

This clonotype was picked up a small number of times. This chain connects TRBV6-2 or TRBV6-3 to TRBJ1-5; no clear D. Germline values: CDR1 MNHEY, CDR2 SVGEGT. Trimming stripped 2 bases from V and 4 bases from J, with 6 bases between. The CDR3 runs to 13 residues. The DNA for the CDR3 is TGTGCCAGCAGTTACGATGGGAATCAGCCCCAGCATTTT. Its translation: CASSYDGNQPQHF.

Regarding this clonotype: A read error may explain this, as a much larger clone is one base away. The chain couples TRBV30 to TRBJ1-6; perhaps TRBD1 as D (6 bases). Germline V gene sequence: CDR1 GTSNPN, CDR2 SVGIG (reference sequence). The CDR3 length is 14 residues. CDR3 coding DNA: TGTGCCTGCAAAAACAGGGAATCCAATTCACGCCTCCACTTT. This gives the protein CACKNRESNSRLHF.

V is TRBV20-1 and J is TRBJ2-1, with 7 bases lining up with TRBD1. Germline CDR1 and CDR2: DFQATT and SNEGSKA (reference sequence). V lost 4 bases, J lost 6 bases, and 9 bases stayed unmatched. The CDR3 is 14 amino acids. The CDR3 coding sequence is TGCAGTGCTAACCGACAGGGCAGTAGCAATGAGCAGTTCTTC. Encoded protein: CSANRQGSSNEQFF.

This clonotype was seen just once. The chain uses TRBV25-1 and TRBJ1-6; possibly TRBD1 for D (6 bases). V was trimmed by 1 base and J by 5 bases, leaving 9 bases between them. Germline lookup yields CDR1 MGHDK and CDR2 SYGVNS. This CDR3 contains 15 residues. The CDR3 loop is CASSEFDRNNSPLHF. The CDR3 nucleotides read TGTGCCAGCAGTGAATTTGACAGGAATAATTCACCCCTCCACTTT.

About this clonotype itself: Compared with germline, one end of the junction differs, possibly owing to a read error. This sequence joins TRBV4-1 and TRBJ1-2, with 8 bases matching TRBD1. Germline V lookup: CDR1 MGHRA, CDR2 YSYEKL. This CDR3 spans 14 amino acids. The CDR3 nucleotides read TGCGACAGCAGCCAAGCAGGACAGGGAAGAGGCTACACCTTC. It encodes CDSSQAGQGRGYTF.

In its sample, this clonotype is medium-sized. As DNA, the CDR3 is TGCAGCGTTGAAGATCCTACAGGGAGGGAACAGACCCAGTACTTC. Encoded protein: CSVEDPTGREQTQYF. J is TRBJ2-5 and V is TRBV29-1; a weak D match, TRBD2 (7 bases). CDR3 length: 15 amino acids. Trimming pared 0 bases from V and 6 bases from J, leaving 17 bases between. The germline gives CDR1 SQVTM, CDR2 ANQGSEA. Together with reference TRBV29-1 and TRBJ2-5, the CDR3 gives the full variable domain: SAVISQKPSRDICQRGTSLTIQCQVDSQVTMMFWYRQQPGQSLTLIATANQGSEATYESGFVIDKFPISRPNLTFSTLTVSNMSPEDSSIYLCSVEDPTGREQTQYFGPGTRLLVL.